This TCR beta chain was recovered during a study of T-cell memory formation after mild COVID-19. Study at large: In these data, TCR clusters were largely donor specific.

Trimming pared 1 base from V and 6 bases from J, leaving 4 bases between. The CDR3 contains 12 residues. cDNA libraries for TCR alpha and TCR beta, carrying sample barcodes and UMIs, came from 5'RACE with constant-segment primers. A single record per CDR3 protein comes from TCRdb applying MiXCR to the 5' RACE reads. Of about 390,000 distinct CDR3 sequences detected, roughly 15% appear once; the ten largest clones hold roughly 21%. This clonotype showed up just a few times. Its target is unknown. Study results and limitations: Clones contracting over day 15 to 85 were CD4/CD8 balanced, with later expanders leaning CD4+.

Sequenced material: PBMCs or a T cell subset sorted from them (not recorded which). V is TRBV12-3 or TRBV12-4 and J is TRBJ2-1; D gene ambiguous. The sequence derives from a man between 18 and 35 years old who had mild COVID-19 (a few samples of this study predate the infection). Cell type and time point are not known. CDR3 bases: TGTGCCAGCAGTTTAGAGGCCAATGAGCAGTTCTTC. Residues: CASSLEANEQFF.